The TCR beta chain described here comes from a study of blood T cell repertoires in COVID-19. The CDR3 contains 14 residues. Germline V gives CDR1 MDHEN, CDR2 SYDVKM. The V and J ends lost 4 bases and 5 bases, in that order; junction bases with no gene match: 6. Profiled with immunoSEQ multiplex PCR; TCRdb holds only in-frame clones, not every one. The data contain about 240,000 clones, roughly four fifths of them singletons. Sequencing input: peripheral blood. This receptor was identified in an elderly woman with acute or convalescent COVID-19. The chain combines TRBV28 with TRBJ2-3; the match to TRBD1 covers 7 bases. This chain's CDR3 is CASSSGQLGDTQYF. The CDR3 nucleotides are TGTGCCAGCAGTTCGGGACAGTTAGGAGATACGCAGTATTTT.